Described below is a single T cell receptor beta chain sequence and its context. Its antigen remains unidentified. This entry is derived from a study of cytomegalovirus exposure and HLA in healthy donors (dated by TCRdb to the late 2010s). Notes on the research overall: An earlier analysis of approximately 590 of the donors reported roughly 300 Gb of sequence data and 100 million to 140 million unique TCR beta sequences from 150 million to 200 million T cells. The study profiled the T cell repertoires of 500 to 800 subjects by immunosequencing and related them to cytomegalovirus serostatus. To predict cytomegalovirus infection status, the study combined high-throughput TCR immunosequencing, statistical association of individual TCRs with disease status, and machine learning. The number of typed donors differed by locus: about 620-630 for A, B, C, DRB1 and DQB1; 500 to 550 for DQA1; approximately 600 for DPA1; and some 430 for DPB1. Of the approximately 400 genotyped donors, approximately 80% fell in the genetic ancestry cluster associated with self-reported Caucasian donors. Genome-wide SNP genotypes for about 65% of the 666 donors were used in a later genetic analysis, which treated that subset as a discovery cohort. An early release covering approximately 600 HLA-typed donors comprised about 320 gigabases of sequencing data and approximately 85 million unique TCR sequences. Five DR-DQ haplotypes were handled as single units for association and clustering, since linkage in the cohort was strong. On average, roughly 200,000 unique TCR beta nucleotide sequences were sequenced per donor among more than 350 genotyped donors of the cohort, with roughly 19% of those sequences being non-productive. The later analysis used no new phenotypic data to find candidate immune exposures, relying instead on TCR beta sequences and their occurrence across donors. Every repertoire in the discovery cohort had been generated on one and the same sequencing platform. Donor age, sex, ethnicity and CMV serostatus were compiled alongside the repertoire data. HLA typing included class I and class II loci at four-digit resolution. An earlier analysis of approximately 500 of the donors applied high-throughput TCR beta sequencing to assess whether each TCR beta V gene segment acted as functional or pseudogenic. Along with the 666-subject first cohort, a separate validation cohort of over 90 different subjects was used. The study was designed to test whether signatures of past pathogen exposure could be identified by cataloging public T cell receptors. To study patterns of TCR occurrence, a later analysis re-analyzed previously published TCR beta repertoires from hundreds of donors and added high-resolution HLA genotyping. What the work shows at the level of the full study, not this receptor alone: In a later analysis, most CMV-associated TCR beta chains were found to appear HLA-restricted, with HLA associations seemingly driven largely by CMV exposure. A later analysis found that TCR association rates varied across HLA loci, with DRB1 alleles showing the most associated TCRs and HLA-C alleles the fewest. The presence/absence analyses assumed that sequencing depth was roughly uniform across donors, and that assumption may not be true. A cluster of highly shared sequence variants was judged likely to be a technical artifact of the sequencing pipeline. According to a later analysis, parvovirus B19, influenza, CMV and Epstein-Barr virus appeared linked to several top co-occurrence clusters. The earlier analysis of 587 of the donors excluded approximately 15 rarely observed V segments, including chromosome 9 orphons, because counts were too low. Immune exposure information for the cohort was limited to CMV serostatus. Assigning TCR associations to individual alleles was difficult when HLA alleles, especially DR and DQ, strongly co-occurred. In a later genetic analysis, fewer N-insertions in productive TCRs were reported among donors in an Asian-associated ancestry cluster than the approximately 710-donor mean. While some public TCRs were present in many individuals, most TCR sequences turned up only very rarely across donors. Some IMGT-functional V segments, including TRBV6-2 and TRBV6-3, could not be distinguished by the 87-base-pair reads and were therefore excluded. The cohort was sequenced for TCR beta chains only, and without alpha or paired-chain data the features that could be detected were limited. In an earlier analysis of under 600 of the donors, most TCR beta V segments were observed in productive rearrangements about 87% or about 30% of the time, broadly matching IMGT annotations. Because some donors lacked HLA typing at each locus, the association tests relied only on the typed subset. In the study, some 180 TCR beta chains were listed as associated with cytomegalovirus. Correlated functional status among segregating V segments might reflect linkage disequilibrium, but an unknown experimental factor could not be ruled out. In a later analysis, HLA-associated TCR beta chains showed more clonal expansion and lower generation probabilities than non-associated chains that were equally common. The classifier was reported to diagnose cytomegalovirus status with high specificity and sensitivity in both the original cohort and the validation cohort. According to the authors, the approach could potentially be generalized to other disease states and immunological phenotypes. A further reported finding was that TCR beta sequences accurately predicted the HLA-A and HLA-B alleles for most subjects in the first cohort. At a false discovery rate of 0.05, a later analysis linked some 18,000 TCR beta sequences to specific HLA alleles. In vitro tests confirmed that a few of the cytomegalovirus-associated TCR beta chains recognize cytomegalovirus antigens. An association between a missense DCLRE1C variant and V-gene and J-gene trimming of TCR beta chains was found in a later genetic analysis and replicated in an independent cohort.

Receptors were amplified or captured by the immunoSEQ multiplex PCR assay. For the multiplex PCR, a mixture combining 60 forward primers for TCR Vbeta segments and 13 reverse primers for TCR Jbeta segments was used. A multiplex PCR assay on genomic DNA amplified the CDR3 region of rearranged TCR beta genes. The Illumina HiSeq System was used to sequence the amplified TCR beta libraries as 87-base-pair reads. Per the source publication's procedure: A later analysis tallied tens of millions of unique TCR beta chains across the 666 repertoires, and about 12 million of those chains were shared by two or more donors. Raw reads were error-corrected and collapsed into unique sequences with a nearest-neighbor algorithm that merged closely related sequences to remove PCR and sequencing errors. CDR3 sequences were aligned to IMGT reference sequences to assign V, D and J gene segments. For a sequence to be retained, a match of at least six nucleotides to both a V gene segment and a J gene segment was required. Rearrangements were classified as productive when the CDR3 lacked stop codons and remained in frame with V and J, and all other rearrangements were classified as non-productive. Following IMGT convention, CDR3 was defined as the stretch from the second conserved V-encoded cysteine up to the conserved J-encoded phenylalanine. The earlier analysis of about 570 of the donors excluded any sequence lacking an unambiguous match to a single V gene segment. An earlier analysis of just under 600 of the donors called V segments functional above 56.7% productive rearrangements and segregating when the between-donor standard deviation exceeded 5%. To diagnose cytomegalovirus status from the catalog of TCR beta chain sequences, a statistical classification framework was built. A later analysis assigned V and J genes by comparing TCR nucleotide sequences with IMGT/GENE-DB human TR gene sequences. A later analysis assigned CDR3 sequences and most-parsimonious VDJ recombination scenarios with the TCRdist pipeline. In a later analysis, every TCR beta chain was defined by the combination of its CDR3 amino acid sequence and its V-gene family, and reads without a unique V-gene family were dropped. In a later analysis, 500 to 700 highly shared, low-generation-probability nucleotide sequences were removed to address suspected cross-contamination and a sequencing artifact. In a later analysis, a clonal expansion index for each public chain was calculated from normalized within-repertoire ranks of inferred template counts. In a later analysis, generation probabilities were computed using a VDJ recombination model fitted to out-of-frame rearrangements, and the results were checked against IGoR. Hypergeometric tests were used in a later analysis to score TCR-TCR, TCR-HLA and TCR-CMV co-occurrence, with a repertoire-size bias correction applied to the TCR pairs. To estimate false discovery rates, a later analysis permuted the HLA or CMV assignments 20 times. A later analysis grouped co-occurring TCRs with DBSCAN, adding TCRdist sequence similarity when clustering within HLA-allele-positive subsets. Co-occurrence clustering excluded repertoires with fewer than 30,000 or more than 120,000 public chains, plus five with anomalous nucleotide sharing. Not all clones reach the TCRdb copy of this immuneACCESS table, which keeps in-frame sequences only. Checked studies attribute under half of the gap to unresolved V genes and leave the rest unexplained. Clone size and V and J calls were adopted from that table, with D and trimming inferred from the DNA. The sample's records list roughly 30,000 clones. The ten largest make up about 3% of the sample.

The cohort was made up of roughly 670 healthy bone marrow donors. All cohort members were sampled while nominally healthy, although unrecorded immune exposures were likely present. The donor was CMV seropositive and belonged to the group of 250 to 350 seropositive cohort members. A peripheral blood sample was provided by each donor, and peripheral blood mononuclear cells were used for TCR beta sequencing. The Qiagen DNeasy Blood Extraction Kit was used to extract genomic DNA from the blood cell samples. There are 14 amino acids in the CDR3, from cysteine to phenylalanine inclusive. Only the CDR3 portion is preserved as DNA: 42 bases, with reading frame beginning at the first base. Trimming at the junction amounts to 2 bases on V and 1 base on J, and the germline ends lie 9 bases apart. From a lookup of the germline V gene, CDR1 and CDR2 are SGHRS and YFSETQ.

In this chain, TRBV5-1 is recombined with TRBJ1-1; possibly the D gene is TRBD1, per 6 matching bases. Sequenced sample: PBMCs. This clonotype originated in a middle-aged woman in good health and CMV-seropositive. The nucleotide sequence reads TGCGCCAGCAGCTTCTTGGACAGGAACACTGAAGCTTTCTTT. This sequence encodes CASSFLDRNTEAFF.